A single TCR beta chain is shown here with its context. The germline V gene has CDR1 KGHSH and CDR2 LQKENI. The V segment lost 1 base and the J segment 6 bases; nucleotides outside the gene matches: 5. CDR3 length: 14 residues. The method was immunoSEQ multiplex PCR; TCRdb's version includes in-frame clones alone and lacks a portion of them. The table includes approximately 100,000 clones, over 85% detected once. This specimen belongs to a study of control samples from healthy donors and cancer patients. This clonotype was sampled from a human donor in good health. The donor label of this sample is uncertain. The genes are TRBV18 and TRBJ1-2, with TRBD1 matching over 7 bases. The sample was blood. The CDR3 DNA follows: TGTGCCAGCTCACCACTGACTCAGGGGGATGGCTACACCTTC. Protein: CASSPLTQGDGYTF. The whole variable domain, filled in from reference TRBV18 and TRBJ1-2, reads NAGVMQNPRHLVRRRGQEARLRCSPMKGHSHVYWYRQLPEEGLKFMVYLQKENIIDESGMPKERFSAEFPKEGPSILRIQQVVRGDSAAYFCASSPLTQGDGYTFGSGTRLTVV.